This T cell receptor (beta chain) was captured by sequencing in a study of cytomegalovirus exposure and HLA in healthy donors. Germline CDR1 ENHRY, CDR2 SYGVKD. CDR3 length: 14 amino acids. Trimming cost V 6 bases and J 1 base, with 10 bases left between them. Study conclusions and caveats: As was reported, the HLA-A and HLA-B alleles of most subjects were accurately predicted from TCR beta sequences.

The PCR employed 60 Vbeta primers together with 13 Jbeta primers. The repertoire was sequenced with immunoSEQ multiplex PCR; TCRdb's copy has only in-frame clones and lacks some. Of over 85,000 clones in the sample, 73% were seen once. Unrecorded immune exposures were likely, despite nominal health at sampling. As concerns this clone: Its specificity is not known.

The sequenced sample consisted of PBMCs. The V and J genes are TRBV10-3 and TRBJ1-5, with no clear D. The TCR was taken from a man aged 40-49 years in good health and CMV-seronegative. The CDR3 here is CAISPAGSNQPQHF. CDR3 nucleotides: TGTGCCATCAGCCCCGCGGGGAGCAATCAGCCCCAGCATTTT.